Listed below are T cell receptor beta chains from one sample, sequenced in a study of technical replicates of blood from a handful of donors. The method was immunoSEQ multiplex PCR; TCRdb's version includes in-frame clones alone and lacks a portion of them. The table includes around 86,000 clones, around 96% detected once. Sequencing was carried out using T cells isolated from PBMCs. These receptors were collected from a human donor in good health. The CDR3 runs from the conserved cysteine through the conserved F or W. A D gene is named only where the DNA matches it firmly. Expanded clones get a size class; other rows say once, few or many, or leave the size out.

TRBV30	-	-	TRBJ1-4	TGTGCCTGGGAACGGGGGGGTGAAAAACTGTTTTTT	CAWERGGEKLFF
TRBV10-1	-	TRBD1	TRBJ2-3	TGCGCCAGCACCCCCGGGACAGGGTTTCATACGCAGTATTTT	CASTPGTGFHTQYF
TRBV6-5	once	-	TRBJ2-7	TGTGCCAGCAGTGATGAGGTGCAGCAGTACTTC	CASSDEVQQYF
TRBV28	-	-	TRBJ1-3	TGTGCCAGCAGTGAGCCAGGGTCTGGAAACACCATATATTTT	CASSEPGSGNTIYF
TRBV6-6	-	-	TRBJ2-7	TGTGCCAGCAGTTACTCCCCGGGGAGATACGAGCAGTACTTC	CASSYSPGRYEQYF
TRBV5-5	-	TRBD1	TRBJ1-4	TGTGCCAGCAGCCTCGACAGGGGTAATGAAAAACTGTTTTTT	CASSLDRGNEKLFF
TRBV9	-	TRBD1	TRBJ1-5	TGTGCCAGCAGCGTAGATTCTGGACAGGGCAATCAGCCCCAGCATTTT	CASSVDSGQGNQPQHF
TRBV7-6	once	-	TRBJ1-4	TGTGCCAGCAGCCCGACCCGAATAGGGAAGCGGGATGAAAAACTGTTTTTT	CASSPTRIGKRDEKLFF
TRBV5-1	-	TRBD1	TRBJ2-2	TGCGCCAGCAGCTTGGCCACAGGGGTCACCGGGGAGCTGTTTTTT	CASSLATGVTGELFF
TRBV5-1	-	TRBD2	TRBJ2-1	TGCGCCAGCAACGGAGCGGGGGCCTACAATGAGCAGTTCTTC	CASNGAGAYNEQFF
TRBV5-1	-	-	TRBJ2-3	TGCGCCAGCAACAAACCTAGCACAGATACGCAGTATTTT	CASNKPSTDTQYF
TRBV11-3	-	TRBD2	TRBJ2-3	TGTGCCAGCAGCTTAGTAGCGGGAGGGGATACGCAGTATTTT	CASSLVAGGDTQYF
TRBV4-1	once	TRBD1	TRBJ1-2	TGCGCCAGCAGCCAGGAAGACAGGGCTAACTATGGCTACACCTTC	CASSQEDRANYGYTF
TRBV2	-	TRBD1	TRBJ1-1	TGTGCCAGCAGTGGGACAGGGGGCGCTGAAGCTTTCTTT	CASSGTGGAEAFF
TRBV6-5	-	-	TRBJ1-1	TGTGCCAGCAGTTACTCGACAGGGAACACTGAAGCTTTCTTT	CASSYSTGNTEAFF
TRBV4-2	-	TRBD2	TRBJ2-3	TGTGCCAGCAGCCAAGATCCGGGAGGGCTAACAGATACGCAGTATTTT	CASSQDPGGLTDTQYF
TRBV19	-	TRBD1	TRBJ2-5	TGTGCCAGTAGTCAACCCGGGACAGGGTTACAGACCCAGTACTTC	CASSQPGTGLQTQYF
TRBV2	-	-	TRBJ2-7	TGTGCCAGCGCGCTTCTTCCCTCTTTTGGCGAGCAGTACTTC	CASALLPSFGEQYF
TRBV30	-	-	TRBJ2-7	TGTGCCTGTCGGACAGTAACCTACGAGCAGTACTTC	CACRTVTYEQYF
TRBV2	-	-	TRBJ2-2	TGTGCCAGCAGTGAAGCGTCGGTTATCCCATCCGGGGAGCTGTTTTTT	CASSEASVIPSGELFF
TRBV6-5	-	-	TRBJ1-5	TGTGCCAGCAGTTTCGGGAGGGGCGAATACAATCAGCCCCAGCATTTT	CASSFGRGEYNQPQHF
TRBV5-5	-	TRBD2	TRBJ2-3	TGTGCCAGCAGCTCACGTAGCGGGAATGCTGGGGATACGCAGTATTTT	CASSSRSGNAGDTQYF
TRBV5-4	-	-	TRBJ2-2	TGTGCCAGCACCTTCGAGGGGGACCCAACCGGGGAGCTGTTTTTT	CASTFEGDPTGELFF
TRBV2	-	TRBD1	TRBJ2-5	TGTGCCAGCAGGACGGGACAGCGCCAAGAGACCCAGTACTTC	CASRTGQRQETQYF
TRBV7-2	-	-	TRBJ2-5	TGTGCCAGCAGCCCGGTTGGGACTCAAGAGACCCAGTACTTC	CASSPVGTQETQYF
TRBV6-4	-	TRBD1	TRBJ1-5	TGTGCCAGCAGCCCCACAGGGGGCAATCAGCCCCAGCATTTT	CASSPTGGNQPQHF
TRBV2	-	TRBD2	TRBJ2-4	TGTGCCAGCAGTGAGGGACTAGCGGCAGCTATTCGGAGAAACATTCAGTACTTC	CASSEGLAAAIRRNIQYF
TRBV2	-	-	TRBJ2-5	TGTGCCGGTGAACAGGGCCAAGAGACCCAGTACTTC	CAGEQGQETQYF
TRBV5-1	-	TRBD1	TRBJ2-5	TGCGCCAGCAGCCGAACCGGGACAGGTCAAGAGACCCAGTACTTC	CASSRTGTGQETQYF
TRBV7-9	-	-	TRBJ1-4	TGTGCCAGCAGCTACCGGGGCGGCAGGGGTAGTGAAAAACTGTTTTTT	CASSYRGGRGSEKLFF
TRBV14	-	TRBD1	TRBJ2-7	TGTGCCAGCAGCCAATGGTGGGACAGGGATCAAGGCGAGCAGTACTTC	CASSQWWDRDQGEQYF
TRBV6-5	-	-	TRBJ1-4	TGTGCCAGCAGAGGACAGTATAATGAAAAACTGTTTTTT	CASRGQYNEKLFF
TRBV5-1	-	-	TRBJ1-1	TGCGCCAGCAGAACAGGGTCCCAAGAAGCTTTCTTT	CASRTGSQEAFF
TRBV11-3	once	-	TRBJ2-3	TGTGCCAGCAGCTTAGTCGGGGAGGGGGTGTGGACAGATACGCAGTATTTT	CASSLVGEGVWTDTQYF
TRBV7-2	-	-	TRBJ2-7	TGTGCCAGCAGCTTAGCTGCCCCTAGGGGGTCGTCCTCCTACGAGCAGTACTTC	CASSLAAPRGSSSYEQYF
TRBV9	-	-	TRBJ2-7	TGTGCCAGCAGCGAGGGGTCAGGGTGGTCTTACGAGCAGTACTTC	CASSEGSGWSYEQYF
TRBV5-5	-	TRBD2	TRBJ2-5	TGTGCCAGCAGCGTAACTAGCGGGGGGGCCATGGTGACCCAGTACTTC	CASSVTSGGAMVTQYF
TRBV27	-	TRBD1	TRBJ2-3	TGTGCCAGCAGTTTTTGGGACAGAGCTAGCACAGATACGCAGTATTTT	CASSFWDRASTDTQYF
TRBV28	-	TRBD1	TRBJ2-7	TGTGCCAGCAGTTTTTTTCCGGGACAGAGTACCTACGAGCAGTACTTC	CASSFFPGQSTYEQYF
TRBV30	-	-	TRBJ1-2	TGTGCCTGGAGTGGGGGGGGCTATGGCTACACCTTC	CAWSGGGYGYTF
TRBV7-9	-	-	TRBJ2-7	TGTGCCAGCAGCCCGACGTTAGGGGCCATCTACGAGCAGTACTTC	CASSPTLGAIYEQYF
TRBV7-9	once	-	TRBJ2-1	TGTGCCAGCAGCAGGACAATGAGCTCCTACAATGAGCAGTTCTTC	CASSRTMSSYNEQFF
TRBV2	-	TRBD1	TRBJ2-7	TGTGCCAGCAGTACTGCAGGGGGCTACCGCTCCTACGAGCAGTACTTC	CASSTAGGYRSYEQYF
TRBV10-1	-	TRBD1	TRBJ2-7	TGCGCCAACACCGAGATCGGGACAGAGACCTACGAGCAGTACTTC	CANTEIGTETYEQYF
TRBV27	-	-	TRBJ1-1	TGTGCCAGCACTTGGGAGGTGTCTCCAACCCTAGCTTTCTTT	CASTWEVSPTLAFF
TRBV11-2	-	-	TRBJ2-5	TGTGCCAGCAGCTCACACCCAGGGGTGAACACCCAGTACTTC	CASSSHPGVNTQYF
TRBV27	-	-	TRBJ1-4	TGTGCCAGCAGGCAAACAGGGTTCCTTAATGAAAAACTGTTTTTT	CASRQTGFLNEKLFF
TRBV5-4	-	TRBD2	TRBJ2-1	TGTGCCAGCAGCCGGATAAGCGGGGTCTACAATGAGCAGTTCTTC	CASSRISGVYNEQFF
TRBV4-1	-	TRBD1	TRBJ2-7	TGCGCCAGCAGCCAAGGTTCGACAGGGGTTGTCGACGAGCAGTACTTC	CASSQGSTGVVDEQYF
TRBV5-4	-	TRBD2	TRBJ2-2	TGTGCCAGCAGCTTCGGGTGGCGGGGGGTGGCCGGGGAGCTGTTTTTT	CASSFGWRGVAGELFF
TRBV5-1	-	TRBD2	TRBJ2-2	TGCGCCAGCAGCTTGGGACTAGCGGGAGCGGGCACCGGGGAGCTGTTTTTT	CASSLGLAGAGTGELFF
TRBV28	once	TRBD1	TRBJ2-3	TGTGCCAGCAGTTTTGGGGACAGGGAGGATACGCAGTATTTT	CASSFGDREDTQYF
TRBV29-1	-	-	TRBJ2-2	TGCAGCGTTCAGGGGAAGGCCGGGGAGCTGTTTTTT	CSVQGKAGELFF
TRBV6-1	-	-	TRBJ1-2	TGTGCCAGCAGGAGGATGGCAACAGGTCTTGGCTACACCTTC	CASRRMATGLGYTF
TRBV5-1	-	-	TRBJ1-2	TGCGCCAGCAGCCTCCTGGGAGGGCTAGGCTATGGCTACACCTTC	CASSLLGGLGYGYTF